The clone carrying this T cell receptor beta chain was counted once. The antigen is unknown. TCRdb's table, derived via immunoSEQ multiplex PCR, lists solely in-frame clones and lacks some. Of approximately 20,000 clones listed, roughly 80% were seen once; the top ten hold roughly 23%. The entry originates in a study of OX40 agonist ivuxolimab in advanced cancers. About the research overall: Patients achieving partial responses numbered three: one hepatocellular carcinoma case and two cutaneous melanoma cases. Overall study findings and caveats: More expanded clones were found, on average, in CD8+ than in CD4+ T cells. Clonal expansion was among the lowest in partial responders at 0.1-3.0 mg/kg, especially CD8+.

Trimming left V 0 bases short and J 3 bases short, with 7 bases between. The CDR3 length is 13 residues. CDR1 and CDR2 from the germline V gene are SGHNT and YYREEE (reference sequence). The chain has TRBV5-4 and TRBJ2-7; D ambiguous. This sample comprised CD4+ or CD8+ T cells sorted from blood, obtained in a trial of the OX40 agonist ivuxolimab. The TCR was taken from an adult with an advanced solid tumor such as melanoma, head and neck, liver or kidney cancer. This CDR3 reads CASSLEGFYEQYF. CDR3 nucleotide sequence: TGTGCCAGCAGCTTGGAGGGTTTCTACGAGCAGTACTTC.